This section outlines one T cell receptor beta chain sequence together with its context. The antigen is undetermined. This sample is part of a study of cytomegalovirus exposure and HLA in healthy donors. Findings and caveats of the study: Rarity held for most TCR sequences, but there were some public TCRs that occurred in many donors. Researchers counted roughly 150 TCR beta chains as cytomegalovirus-associated. The classifier was said to identify cytomegalovirus status with high specificity and sensitivity.

TCRdb's table, derived via immunoSEQ multiplex PCR, lists solely in-frame clones and lacks some. Here the sample spans 220,000 or so clones, about 93% being singletons. The V end was cut by 0 bases, the J end by 3 bases, with 10 bases between. Germline V gene sequence: CDR1 SGHRS, CDR2 YFSETQ. The length of the CDR3 is 15 residues. This clonotype was sampled from a woman in her late teens or twenties in good health and CMV-seronegative. The sequenced sample was PBMCs. The chain combines TRBV5-1 with TRBJ2-1; no clear D. The CDR3 spells CASSLEWFSYNEQFF. CDR3 nucleotide sequence: TGCGCCAGCAGCTTGGAATGGTTTAGCTACAATGAGCAGTTCTTC.